This T cell receptor beta chain was captured by sequencing in a study of PD-L1 blockade in urothelial cancer. On the study more broadly: Between 0 and 3 chemotherapy regimens preceded treatment for each patient. After treatment start, blood was analyzed at 3 weeks (second dose) and at 6 weeks. General study findings and limits: Tumor-associated clones in blood expanded more at 3 weeks in durable-benefit patients.

Germline V lookup: CDR1 SGHRS, CDR2 YFSETQ. The CDR3 spans 15 residues. The V and J ends lost 0 bases and 7 bases respectively, with 16 bases between them. Repertoires were generated with immunoSEQ multiplex PCR, while TCRdb's copy carries only in-frame clones and drops some. The sample lists around 40,000 clones; around nine tenths were seen once. The table lists this clone with a count of one. Its specificity is not known. This sequence originates from a man aged 55-75 years with urothelial cancer. Specimen: PBMCs, collected around atezolizumab (anti-PD-L1) treatment. The chain is built from TRBV5-1 and TRBJ1-2; tentatively, D is TRBD1 (6 bases). CDR3 sequence: CASSLAEYRVAGYTF. The CDR3 DNA reads TGCGCCAGCAGCTTGGCCGAGTACAGGGTTGCTGGCTACACCTTC.